This is a list of T cell receptor beta chains from one sample in a study of response to subunit inactivated influenza vaccine. TCRdb ran MiXCR on the RT-PCR reads and lists one entry per CDR3 protein. The sample yields hundreds of thousands of distinct CDR3 sequences, roughly 11% seen once. The sample in question was PBMCs from blood, obtained 40 to 50 days after vaccination. These receptors were taken from a man aged 45-65 years who received an inactivated influenza vaccine. The CDR3 runs from the conserved cysteine through the conserved F or W. The D gene is left open where the match is weak. Some rows have no size entry. The others give once, few or many, or a class for an expanded clone.

v_call	d_call	j_call	clone_size	cdr3_nt	cdr3_aa
TRBV6-2/TRBV6-3	NA	TRBJ1-1	many	TGTGCCAGCGGCAGGGCGAACACTGAAGCTTTCTTT	CASGRANTEAFF
TRBV7-2	NA	TRBJ2-7	few	TGTGCCAGCAGCCCCAGGGCCGGGGGATACGAGCAGTACTTC	CASSPRAGGYEQYF
TRBV28	TRBD2	TRBJ2-7	few	TGTGCCAGCAGTTTCTGGGCTAGCGGGAGTTATGGGGAGCAGTACTTC	CASSFWASGSYGEQYF
TRBV7-8	TRBD2	TRBJ2-7	few	TGTGCCAGCAGCTTACGGACTAGTGTCTCCTACGAGCAGTACTTC	CASSLRTSVSYEQYF
TRBV15	NA	TRBJ2-7	few	TGTGCCACCAGCAGAGATCCCTCGGGCTACGAGCAGTACTTC	CATSRDPSGYEQYF
TRBV20-1	NA	TRBJ1-2	many	TGCAGTGCTAGTCACAGGAACTATGGCTACACCTTC	CSASHRNYGYTF
TRBV7-9	TRBD2	TRBJ2-1	many	TGTGCCAGCAGCATCCCCCTAGCGGGGGCCGTCCCTGAGCAGTTCTTC	CASSIPLAGAVPEQFF
TRBV29-1	NA	TRBJ1-4	many	TGCAGCGTTGTCGAGGGTGAAAAACTGTTTTTT	CSVVEGEKLFF
TRBV5-8	TRBD1	TRBJ2-5	many	TGTGCCAGCAGCAAAGATCTCGGGACAGTACAAGAGACCCAGTACTTC	CASSKDLGTVQETQYF
TRBV29-1	TRBD1	TRBJ2-1	NA	TGCAGCGTTGAACCGGACAGGGGGCTCGATGAGCAGTTCTTC	CSVEPDRGLDEQFF
TRBV18	NA	TRBJ2-7	NA	TGTGCCAGCTCACCACAGAGGAGCTCCTACGAGCAGTACTTC	CASSPQRSSYEQYF
TRBV7-8	TRBD1	TRBJ2-5	NA	TGTGCCAGCAGCTATACAGGGGTCGAGACCCAGTACTTC	CASSYTGVETQYF
TRBV24-1	TRBD2	TRBJ2-2	few	TGTGCCACCAGTGGTCCGGGACTAAAGAACACCGGGGAGCTGTTTTTT	CATSGPGLKNTGELFF
TRBV20-1	NA	TRBJ2-7	many	TGCAGTGCTAGAGATAGGGTGCACTACGAGCAGTACTTC	CSARDRVHYEQYF
TRBV20-1	TRBD2	TRBJ2-1	many	TGCAGCGTACGACTTCTAGCGGGAGGGCCCCATGAGCAGTTCTTC	CSVRLLAGGPHEQFF
TRBV20-1	NA	TRBJ2-7	NA	TGCAGTGCTAGACGGGGGTTTTTGACCCACTACGAGCAGTACTTC	CSARRGFLTHYEQYF
TRBV20-1	NA	TRBJ2-2	NA	TGCAGTGCCCCAGAAGAGAACACCGGGGAGCTGTTTTTT	CSAPEENTGELFF
TRBV20-1	NA	TRBJ2-3	many	TGCAGTCCGAAACCCTTAACGGATACGCAGTATTTT	CSPKPLTDTQYF
TRBV4-2	NA	TRBJ2-5	few	TGTGCCAGCAGCCAAGATCCTAGCGAAGAGACCCAGTACTTC	CASSQDPSEETQYF
TRBV28	NA	TRBJ1-6	NA	TGTGCCAGCAGTTTAGGCCCAGCTCCTTCACCCCTCCACTTT	CASSLGPAPSPLHF
TRBV5-1	NA	TRBJ2-3	NA	TGCGCCAGCAGCCTGGGGACCCTCACAGATACGCAGTATTTT	CASSLGTLTDTQYF
TRBV6-2/TRBV6-3	TRBD1	TRBJ1-2	few	TGTGCCAGCAACAGGGGGTCCGGCTACACCTTC	CASNRGSGYTF
TRBV24-1	TRBD1	TRBJ1-1	NA	TGTGCCACCAGGGACAGGGTCGGGTTACGTGCTTTCTTT	CATRDRVGLRAFF
TRBV2	NA	TRBJ1-5	few	TGTGCCAGCAGTGGGGGCAGGCGAAGCAATCAGCCCCAGCATTTT	CASSGGRRSNQPQHF
TRBV10-3	NA	TRBJ2-7	many	TGTGCCATCAGACCGACCGAGTCCTACGAGCAGTACTTC	CAIRPTESYEQYF
TRBV15	NA	TRBJ1-4	few	TGTGCCACCAGCCCAGGAATTGAAAAACTGTTTTTT	CATSPGIEKLFF
TRBV24-1	NA	TRBJ2-6	NA	TGTGCCACCAGTGATTCAGGGTCTGGGGCCAACGTCCTGACTTTC	CATSDSGSGANVLTF
TRBV7-2	NA	TRBJ2-7	NA	TGTGCCAGCAGCTTAGGGGTAGCGGAGTATTACGAGCAGTACTTC	CASSLGVAEYYEQYF
TRBV6-2/TRBV6-3	TRBD1	TRBJ1-6	NA	TGTGCCAGCACCCAGTGGGCAGGGGGAAATTCACCCCTCCACTTT	CASTQWAGGNSPLHF
TRBV20-1	NA	TRBJ1-6	NA	TGCAGTGCTAGAGCTGGACAGTATAATTCACCCCTCCACTTT	CSARAGQYNSPLHF
TRBV5-4	TRBD1	TRBJ2-7	few	TGTGCCAGCAGCCGAGGACAGGGGCTGAGCTCCTACGAGCAGTACTTC	CASSRGQGLSSYEQYF
TRBV7-9	NA	TRBJ2-3	few	TGTGCCAGCACCATCGGGACCCAGGGTACGCAGTATTTT	CASTIGTQGTQYF
TRBV24-1	NA	TRBJ2-7	NA	TGTGCCACCAGTGATTGGCCCTCTAGGACGGATACCTACGAGCAGTACTTC	CATSDWPSRTDTYEQYF
TRBV12-3/TRBV12-4	NA	TRBJ2-3	once	TGTGCCAGCACCCCGAGCAGCCACACAGATACGCAGTATTTT	CASTPSSHTDTQYF
TRBV7-2	NA	TRBJ1-2	few	TGTGCCAGCAGCTTAGGGGGGCTAGGGGTCGGCTACACCTTC	CASSLGGLGVGYTF
TRBV29-1	NA	TRBJ2-2	many	TGCAGCGTTGGTAGTAACACCGGGGAGCTGTTTTTT	CSVGSNTGELFF
TRBV20-1	NA	TRBJ2-3	NA	TGCAGTGCTAGAGTGGGGTCGGTTAGCACAGATACGCAGTATTTT	CSARVGSVSTDTQYF
TRBV20-1	TRBD1	TRBJ1-2	few	TGCAGTGCTAGAGATAGGGACAGCTCCGTCTATGGCTACACCTTC	CSARDRDSSVYGYTF
TRBV12-3/TRBV12-4	NA	TRBJ2-2	NA	TGTGCCAGCAGTTTAGCGGCAGGGCGTACCACCGGGGAGCTGTTTTTT	CASSLAAGRTTGELFF
TRBV30	TRBD1	TRBJ2-5	NA	TGTGCCTGGAGAGGAGGCGTCCATAGAAGGGACAGTGCGGACCAAGAGACCCAGTACTTC	CAWRGGVHRRDSADQETQYF
TRBV21-1	NA	TRBJ2-1	NA	TGTGCCAGCAGCAAAGTAGGGACTAGCGGGGCCAGCTCCTACGAGCAGTTCTTC	CASSKVGTSGASSYEQFF
TRBV15	NA	TRBJ2-7	NA	TGTGCCACCAGCAGGGTGGGACCTCGGGAGCAGTACTTC	CATSRVGPREQYF
TRBV10-3	NA	TRBJ2-7	few	TGTGCCATCAGTGAGTCACCCGGACAGGGAGGGAACTACGAGCAGTACTTC	CAISESPGQGGNYEQYF
TRBV7-2	NA	TRBJ2-3	few	TGTGCCAGCAGCTTAAAACTCGTTAGCACAGATACGCAGTATTTT	CASSLKLVSTDTQYF
TRBV20-1	TRBD2	TRBJ2-5	few	TGCAGTGCTAGAGAGATTGGGGTAGCGGGGGGGCGGGAGACCCAGTACTTC	CSAREIGVAGGRETQYF
TRBV5-6	TRBD1	TRBJ2-1	many	TGTGCCAGCAGCGGGGTGGACAGGGGCCATGAGCAGTTCTTC	CASSGVDRGHEQFF
TRBV20-1	NA	TRBJ2-7	many	TGCAGTGCTGCCATCAGAGGTCCTTACGAGCAGTACTTC	CSAAIRGPYEQYF
TRBV6-5	TRBD2	TRBJ2-7	NA	TGTGCCTGCTCCAAATTGGGCGGGAGAAGTAGCGAGCAGTACTTC	CACSKLGGRSSEQYF
TRBV11-1	TRBD2	TRBJ2-5	NA	TGTGCCAGCAGCTTAATTTTGGCGGGAGGCGAGACCCAGTACTTC	CASSLILAGGETQYF
TRBV7-2	TRBD1	TRBJ1-2	few	TGTGCCAGCAGCCCCGGACAGGGGGCAATTCATGGCTACACCTTC	CASSPGQGAIHGYTF
TRBV24-1	TRBD1	TRBJ2-4	few	TGTGCCACCAGTGACACGACAGGGGATGGGGGGGCCAAAAACATTCAGTACTTC	CATSDTTGDGGAKNIQYF
TRBV24-1	TRBD1	TRBJ2-5	many	TGTGCCACCAGTACCCCAGGGGGCACCCAAGAGACCCAGTACTTC	CATSTPGGTQETQYF
TRBV20-1	NA	TRBJ1-6	few	TGCAGTGCTATAAACCGGGACACAAAGGGTAATTCACCCCTCCACTTT	CSAINRDTKGNSPLHF
TRBV6-1	NA	TRBJ1-4	NA	TGTGCCAGCAGGTCCCGGGGAGGGAGGAATGAAAAACTGTTTTTT	CASRSRGGRNEKLFF
TRBV5-1	NA	TRBJ2-3	NA	TGCGCCAGCAGCTTCGGGTCTCGTGGGGGGGATACGCAGTATTTT	CASSFGSRGGDTQYF
TRBV14	TRBD1	TRBJ2-3	NA	TGTGCCAGCAGCCAAGATCACGGACAGGGCCCAGATACGCAGTATTTT	CASSQDHGQGPDTQYF
TRBV10-3	TRBD2	TRBJ2-2	many	TGTGCCATCAGTGCTCCACTAGCGGAGAACACCGGGGAGCTGTTTTTT	CAISAPLAENTGELFF